This T cell receptor (beta chain) came from a study of blood T cells in healthy people across ages. Losses at the gene ends were 2 bases for V and 4 bases for J; bases not matched to a gene: 11. CDR3 length equals 18 residues. Germline V CDR1 and CDR2: MNHEY, SVGEGT. General study results and limits: Considered underestimates were the diversity estimates obtained from one million T cells. Measured against age, TCR beta diversity per million T cells decreased in a roughly linear manner.

A J-beta primer mix and a sample-barcoded 5' primer were used in a second PCR of roughly 6 to 11 cycles. TCRdb reanalysed the 5' RACE reads using MiXCR and keeps one entry per CDR3 protein. The sample shows about 640,000 distinct CDR3 sequences, roughly 31% of them seen only once. This clonotype has more than one count but fewer than ten. No antigen is known for it. Sequenced: blood. The chain is built from TRBV6-2 or TRBV6-3 and TRBJ1-5, with 10 bases matching TRBD1. The receptor was isolated from an elderly woman in good health. The CDR3 DNA is TGTGCCAGCAGTTACGTGAGACAGGGGGCCCGGTGGAATCAGCCCCAGCATTTT. It codes for CASSYVRQGARWNQPQHF.